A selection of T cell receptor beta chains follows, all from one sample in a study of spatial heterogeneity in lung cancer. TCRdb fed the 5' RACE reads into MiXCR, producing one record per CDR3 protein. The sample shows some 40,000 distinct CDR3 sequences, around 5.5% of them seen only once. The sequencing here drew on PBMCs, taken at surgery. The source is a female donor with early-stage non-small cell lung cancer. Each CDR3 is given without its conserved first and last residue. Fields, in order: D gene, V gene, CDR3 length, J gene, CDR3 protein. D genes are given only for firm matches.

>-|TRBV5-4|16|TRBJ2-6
ASSSVYPRGSGANVLT
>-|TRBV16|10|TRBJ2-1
ASSPTRNEQF
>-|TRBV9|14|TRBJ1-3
ASSVQSFTSGNTIY
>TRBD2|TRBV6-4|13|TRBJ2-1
ASSDSAGGYNEQF
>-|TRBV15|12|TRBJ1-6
ATSREGASSPLH
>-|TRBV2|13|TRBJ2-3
ASSVQGGGTDTQY
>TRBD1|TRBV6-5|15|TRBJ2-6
ASSPTGGAIGANVLT
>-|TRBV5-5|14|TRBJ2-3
ASSLDAGTRTDTQY
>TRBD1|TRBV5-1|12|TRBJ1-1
ASREQGAPTEAF
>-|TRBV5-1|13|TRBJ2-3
ASSLGPGRTDTQY
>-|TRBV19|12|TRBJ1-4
ASSPSATNEKLF
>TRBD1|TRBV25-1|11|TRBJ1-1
ASSVQGATEAF
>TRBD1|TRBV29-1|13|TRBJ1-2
SEIMGQGSNYGYT
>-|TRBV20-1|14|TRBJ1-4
SARDAGGATNEKLF
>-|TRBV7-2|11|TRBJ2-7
ASSLGGPREQY
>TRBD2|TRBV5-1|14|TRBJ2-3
ASSFFLAGGTDTQY
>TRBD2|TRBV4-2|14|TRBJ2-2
ASSPQRGPSTGELF
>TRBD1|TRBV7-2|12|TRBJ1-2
ASNVNTGAHGYT
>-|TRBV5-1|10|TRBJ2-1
ASSLRFNEQF
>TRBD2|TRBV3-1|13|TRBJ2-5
ASSQEGLALETQY
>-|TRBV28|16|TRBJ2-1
ASSTPIKGSVLHNEQF
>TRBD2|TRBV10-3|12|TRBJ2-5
AIGTSGGRETQY
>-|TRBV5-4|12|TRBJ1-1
ASSFPNRATEAF
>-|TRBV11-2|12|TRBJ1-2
ASSPAQAGYGYT
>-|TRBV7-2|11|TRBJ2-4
ASSLAVGSIQY
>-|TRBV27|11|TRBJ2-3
ASTVGATDTQY
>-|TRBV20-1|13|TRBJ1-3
SARAGQFSGNTIY